This T cell receptor beta chain was observed in a study of patients and donors after allogeneic stem cell transplantation. The CDR3 loop spans 14 amino acids. Deletions cut 0 bases from V and 4 bases from J, with 9 bases between. Germline values: CDR1 LGHNA, CDR2 YSLEER. TCRdb re-called the RT-PCR reads through MiXCR, storing one row per CDR3 protein. The sample gives about 960,000 distinct CDR3 sequences, about a sixth of which show up once; about 6% is in the top ten. This sequence originates from a human donor who was either an allogeneic HSCT recipient or a stem cell or donor lymphocyte infusion donor (not recorded which). It is not recorded whose cells these are; they may come from a transplant donor. The V call is TRBV4-3, the J call TRBJ1-2; D is unresolved. Material: blood, either unsorted or a sorted T cell fraction (not recorded which). The CDR3 reads CASSQDWGSYGYTF. The DNA for the CDR3 is TGCGCCAGCAGCCAAGATTGGGGATCCTATGGCTACACCTTC.